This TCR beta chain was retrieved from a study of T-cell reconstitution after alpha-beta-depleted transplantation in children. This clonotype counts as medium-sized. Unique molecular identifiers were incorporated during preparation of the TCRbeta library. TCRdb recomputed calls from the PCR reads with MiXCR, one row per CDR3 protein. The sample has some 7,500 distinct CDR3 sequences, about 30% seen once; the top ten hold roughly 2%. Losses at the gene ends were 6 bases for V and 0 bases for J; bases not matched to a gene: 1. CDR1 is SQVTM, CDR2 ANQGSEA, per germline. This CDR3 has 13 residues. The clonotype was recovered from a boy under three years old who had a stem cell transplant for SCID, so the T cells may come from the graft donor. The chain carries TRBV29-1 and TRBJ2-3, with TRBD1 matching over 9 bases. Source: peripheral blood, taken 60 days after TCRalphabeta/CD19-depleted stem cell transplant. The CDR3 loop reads CSVGTGSTDTQYF. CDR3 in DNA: TGCAGCGTGGGGACAGGGAGCACAGATACGCAGTATTTT.